This passage covers 23 T cell receptor beta chains from one sample sequenced in a study of Ad26.COV2.S vaccination and SARS-CoV-2 variants. Measured with immunoSEQ multiplex PCR; TCRdb has only the in-frame clones, and not every one. In the table there are over 300,000 clones, around four fifths of which are singletons. As for treatment: roughly 18 received Ad26.COV2.S at low or high dose, single or two shots; about 5 received placebo; per-sample allocation not given. All samples were drawn on day 63, counting from the first vaccine or placebo injection. The sequencing here drew on peripheral blood, taken in a trial of Ad26.COV2.S vaccine versus placebo. These receptors came from a person aged 18 to 59 who received the Ad26.COV2.S COVID-19 vaccine or a placebo.

This chain joins TRBV7-3 and TRBJ2-5; a weak D match, TRBD2 (5 bases). The V and J ends lost 4 bases and 2 bases respectively, with 14 bases between them. CDR1 and CDR2 (germline): SGHTA, FQGTGA. CDR3 size: 15 residues. The CDR3 sequence: CASSSSASKQETQYF. CDR3 DNA: TGTGCCAGCAGCTCCTCCGCTAGCAAACAAGAGACCCAGTACTTC. Drawing the rest from reference TRBV7-3 and TRBJ2-5, the complete variable domain is GAGVSQTPSNKVTEKGKYVELRCDPISGHTALYWYRQSLGQGPEFLIYFQGTGAADDSGLPNDRFFAVRPEGSVSTLKIQRTERGDSAVYLCASSSSASKQETQYFGPGTRLLVL.

J is TRBJ1-4 and V is TRBV30; 8 bases agree with TRBD1. CDR3 length: 14 amino acids. CDR1 and CDR2 from the germline V gene are GTSNPN and SVGIG (reference sequence). After removal of 2 bases from V and 7 bases from J, the junction contained 6 bases not matched to a gene. The CDR3 sequence is CAWSPMTGVEKLFF. Written as DNA, the CDR3 is TGTGCCTGGAGTCCAATGACAGGGGTTGAAAAACTGTTTTTT. The entire variable domain, with the rest obtained from reference TRBV30 and TRBJ1-4, is as follows: SQTIHQWPATLVQPVGSPLSLECTVEGTSNPNLYWYRQAAGRGLQLLFYSVGIGQISSEVPQNLSASRPQDRQFILSSKKLLLSDSGFYLCAWSPMTGVEKLFFGSGTQLSVL.

This chain connects TRBV12-3 or TRBV12-4 to TRBJ1-2; 9 nucleotides line up with TRBD1. The trim removed 6 bases at V and 5 bases at J, leaving 4 bases unmatched. The length of the CDR3 is 13 residues. The CDR3 is CASSQDRGYGYTF. In DNA form, the CDR3 reads TGTGCCAGCAGCCAGGACAGGGGATATGGCTACACCTTC.

J is TRBJ1-6 and V is TRBV5-1; D call uncertain. CDR3 length: 15 amino acids. V lost 0 bases, J lost 5 bases, and 9 bases lay in between. Germline loops: CDR1 SGHRS, CDR2 YFSETQ. The CDR3 sequence is CASSLAGVDNSPLHF. The CDR3 DNA sequence: TGCGCCAGCAGCTTGGCCGGGGTTGATAATTCACCCCTCCACTTT.

The rearrangement links TRBV6-4 to TRBJ1-4; 9 nucleotides agree with TRBD1. The CDR3 contains 13 residues. The J segment lost 11 bases and the V segment lost 4 bases, leaving 5 bases of the junction unmatched. The germline CDR1 and CDR2 sequences are MRHNA and SNTAGT. Here the CDR3 reads CASSAGTGHKLFF. The CDR3 coding sequence is TGTGCCAGCAGTGCCGGGACAGGGCACAAACTGTTTTTT.

The CDR3 sequence is CASSLAQTSADTQYF. The CDR3 DNA reads as TGTGCCAGCAGCTTAGCCCAGACTAGCGCAGATACGCAGTATTTT. The rearrangement links TRBV7-9 to TRBJ2-3; 8 bases fit TRBD2. CDR1 is SEHNR and CDR2 is FQNEAQ in the germline V gene (reference sequence). Trimming cost V 0 bases and J 4 bases; bases outside gene matches: 3. The CDR3 is made up of 15 amino acids.

The chain has TRBV18 and TRBJ2-1, with 10 bases identical to TRBD2. V lost 1 base to trimming and J lost 0 bases; unmatched junction nucleotides: 15. CDR3 length: 21 amino acids. Germline V gene data show CDR1 as KGHSH and CDR2 as LQKENI. CDR3 loop: CASSPRGSSGRTESSYNEQFF. CDR3 DNA sequence: TGTGCCAGCTCACCACGTGGTAGTAGCGGGAGGACCGAGAGCTCCTACAATGAGCAGTTCTTC.

This clone was recorded once. This chain uses TRBV5-6 with TRBJ2-2; possibly TRBD1 or TRBD2 for D (5 bases each). Germline V gives CDR1 SGHDT, CDR2 YYEEEE. V lost 4 bases, J lost 3 bases, and 13 bases lay in between. The CDR3 contains 15 residues. CDR3: CASSRRGTHTGELFF. The CDR3 DNA reads TGTGCCAGCAGCCGACGAGGGACGCACACCGGGGAGCTGTTTTTT. Together with reference TRBV5-6 and TRBJ2-2, the CDR3 gives the full variable domain: DAGVTQSPTHLIKTRGQQVTLRCSPKSGHDTVSWYQQALGQGPQFIFQYYEEEERQRGNFPDRFSGHQFPNYSSELNVNALLLGDSALYLCASSRRGTHTGELFFGEGSRLTVL.

This chain links TRBV7-7 with TRBJ2-5, with a tentative D call TRBD2 (6 bases). The CDR3 runs 15 residues. Germline V gene sequence: CDR1 SSHAT, CDR2 FNYEAQ (reference sequence). Trimming cost V 5 bases and J 4 bases, with 17 bases left between them. In nucleotides, the CDR3 is TGTGCCAGCAGCCCCCCTGGGGACTTTGGAGAGACCCAGTACTTC. Translating gives CASSPPGDFGETQYF.

This clone has only a few counts. The V gene is TRBV4-2, the J gene TRBJ1-5, with a tentative D call TRBD1 (5 bases). Per the germline V gene, CDR1 is LGHNA and CDR2 is YNFKEQ. The CDR3 is 15 residues long. V was pared by 1 base and J by 0 bases, with 7 bases between. The CDR3 spells CASSQVGDSNQPQHF. CDR3 in DNA: TGTGCCAGCAGCCAAGTAGGGGATAGCAATCAGCCCCAGCATTTT.

The V call is TRBV6-5, the J call TRBJ2-3; 8 bases align to TRBD1. The CDR3 contains 13 residues. The trim removed 5 bases at V and 6 bases at J, leaving 4 bases unmatched. Looked up from germline, CDR1 is MNHEY and CDR2 is SVGAGI. CDR3 sequence reads: CASSLNRGDTQYF. In DNA, the CDR3 is TGTGCCAGCAGTCTGAACAGGGGGGATACGCAGTATTTT.

The chain combines TRBV18 with TRBJ1-4; D remains ambiguous. The CDR3 is 14 residues long. Trimming stripped 0 bases from V and 6 bases from J, with 8 bases between. CDR1 and CDR2 from the germline V gene are KGHSH and LQKENI. The CDR3 protein is CASSPPSGDEKLFF. CDR3 nucleotides: TGTGCCAGCTCACCACCGTCCGGGGATGAAAAACTGTTTTTT. Full variable domain (remainder filled in from reference TRBV18 and TRBJ1-4): NAGVMQNPRHLVRRRGQEARLRCSPMKGHSHVYWYRQLPEEGLKFMVYLQKENIIDESGMPKERFSAEFPKEGPSILRIQQVVRGDSAAYFCASSPPSGDEKLFFGSGTQLSVL.

The rearrangement joins TRBV9 to TRBJ2-1, with 10 bases matching TRBD2. The CDR3 runs to 15 residues. CDR1 is SGDLS and CDR2 is YYNGEE in the germline V gene. With V trimmed by 7 bases and J by 2 bases, 6 bases remained unmatched. Here the CDR3 DNA reads TGTGCCAGCCAATCGGGACTAGCGACCTACAATGAGCAGTTCTTC. Translating it yields CASQSGLATYNEQFF.

The chain is built from TRBV4-2 and TRBJ2-3, with D perhaps TRBD2 (6 bases). CDR1 is LGHNA, CDR2 YNFKEQ, per germline. The CDR3 consists of 13 residues. The V end lost 1 base, the J end lost 7 bases, and 9 bases lay between the germline ends. The CDR3 DNA sequence: TGTGCCAGCAGCCAAGCGGGCGGGAATACGCAGTATTTT. Amino acids: CASSQAGGNTQYF.

This chain joins TRBV24-1 and TRBJ2-1, with 8 positions matching TRBD1. The germline CDR1 and CDR2 sequences are KGHDR and SFDVKD. V was clipped by 3 bases and J by 7 bases; unmatched bases: 10. CDR3 size: 16 residues. CDR3 nucleotide sequence: TGTGCCACCAGTGATAGGGGGACAGGAAAGAGAAATGAGCAGTTCTTC. Translating it yields CATSDRGTGKRNEQFF.

The chain has TRBV21-1 and TRBJ1-2. TRBV21-1 is noted as a pseudogene. The CDR3 runs 13 residues. The CDR3 region is CADGRGRIGGYTF. The CDR3 nucleotides read TGCGCGGACGGGCGGGGGAGGATAGGAGGCTACACCTTC.

In this sample, this clone turned up a few times. J is TRBJ2-7 and V is TRBV12-5; 7 bases match TRBD2. This CDR3 has 14 residues. Germline CDR1 LGHNT, CDR2 FRNRAP. The junction had 10 bases not matched to a gene; V was cut back by 7 bases and J by 4 bases. The CDR3: CASVPPGGWYEQYF. The CDR3, as DNA: TGTGCTAGTGTCCCACCCGGGGGGTGGTACGAGCAGTACTTC.

J is TRBJ2-7 and V is TRBV19; a possible D gene is TRBD1 (7 bases). The CDR3 loop spans 14 amino acids. Germline V gene lookup returns CDR1 LNHDA and CDR2 SQIVND (reference sequence). V lost 3 bases and J lost 4, with 13 bases in between. The CDR3 sequence: CASSIGGQNYEQYF. The CDR3 DNA follows: TGTGCCAGTAGTATCGGGGGACAGAATTACGAGCAGTACTTC.

The chain employs TRBV10-3 and TRBJ2-7; unclear D gene. Germline CDR1 ENHRY, CDR2 SYGVKD. Between the trimmed V and J ends, which lost 6 bases and 3 bases, there was a span of 12 bases. CDR3 length equals 13 residues. CDR3 DNA sequence: TGTGCCATCAGAGATCCGCTTAACTACGAGCAGTACTTC. It is translated as CAIRDPLNYEQYF.

The chain combines TRBV2 with TRBJ2-5; TRBD2 agrees at 15 bases. The CDR3 sequence is 16 residues long. In germline, CDR1 is SNHLY, CDR2 FYNNEI. After removal of 3 bases from V and 4 bases from J, the junction contained 3 bases not matched to a gene. CDR3 in DNA: TGTGCCAGCAGTGAGGGGACTAGCGGGAGGATAGAGACCCAGTACTTC. Translation gives CASSEGTSGRIETQYF.

This clone has just a few counts. V is TRBV24-1 and J is TRBJ2-1; weak D call: TRBD2 (5 bases). V dropped 4 bases and J dropped 8 bases, with 14 bases sitting between them. There are 14 residues in the CDR3. The germline V gene encodes CDR1 KGHDR and CDR2 SFDVKD. The CDR3 region has the DNA TGTGCCACCAGTGACCCCACTAGGAATGATGAGCAGTTCTTC. This encodes CATSDPTRNDEQFF.

The sample holds a few counts of this clone. V and J are TRBV5-1 and TRBJ1-4; no firm D call. CDR1 and CDR2 from the germline V gene are SGHRS and YFSETQ. V lost 5 bases and J lost 0, with 8 bases in between. The CDR3 consists of 14 residues. The CDR3 DNA follows: TGCGCCAGCAGATTCAGTGCAACTAATGAAAAACTGTTTTTT. Translated: CASRFSATNEKLFF.

CDR3 bases: TGCGCCAGCAGCCAAGGGGTAGCAGTTCTTTATAATGAGCAGTTCTTC. Protein product: CASSQGVAVLYNEQFF. The rearrangement uses TRBV4-3 and TRBJ2-1; D gene uncertain. The CDR3 extends over 16 amino acids. V was shortened by 1 base and J by 7 bases, with 17 bases between the two germline ends. Germline CDR1 LGHNA, CDR2 YSLEER.